This T cell receptor (beta chain) was profiled in a study of cytomegalovirus exposure and HLA in healthy donors. Study results and caveats: Most TCR beta V segments were productive about 87% or about 30% of the time in an earlier analysis. Indistinguishability led to the exclusion of some V segments, TRBV6-2 and TRBV6-3 included.

About this clone itself: Its antigen is still unknown.

Germline CDR1 reads MDHEN; CDR2 reads SYDVKM. The J segment lost 8 bases and the V segment lost 3 bases, leaving 7 bases of the junction unmatched. CDR3 length equals 14 residues. Both 60 Vbeta primers and 13 Jbeta primers went into the PCR. Here immunoSEQ multiplex PCR was the method, and the copy in TCRdb shows in-frame clones only, minus some. Among 150,000 to 200,000 clones listed, approximately 81% were seen once. The specimen was PBMCs. The chain links TRBV28 to TRBJ2-1; 7 bases map to TRBD2. This TCR derives from a woman aged 50 to 65 in good health and CMV-seronegative. Here the CDR3 DNA reads TGTGCCAGCAGTTTCTATGGACTAGTCGATGAGCAGTTCTTC. It is translated as CASSFYGLVDEQFF.